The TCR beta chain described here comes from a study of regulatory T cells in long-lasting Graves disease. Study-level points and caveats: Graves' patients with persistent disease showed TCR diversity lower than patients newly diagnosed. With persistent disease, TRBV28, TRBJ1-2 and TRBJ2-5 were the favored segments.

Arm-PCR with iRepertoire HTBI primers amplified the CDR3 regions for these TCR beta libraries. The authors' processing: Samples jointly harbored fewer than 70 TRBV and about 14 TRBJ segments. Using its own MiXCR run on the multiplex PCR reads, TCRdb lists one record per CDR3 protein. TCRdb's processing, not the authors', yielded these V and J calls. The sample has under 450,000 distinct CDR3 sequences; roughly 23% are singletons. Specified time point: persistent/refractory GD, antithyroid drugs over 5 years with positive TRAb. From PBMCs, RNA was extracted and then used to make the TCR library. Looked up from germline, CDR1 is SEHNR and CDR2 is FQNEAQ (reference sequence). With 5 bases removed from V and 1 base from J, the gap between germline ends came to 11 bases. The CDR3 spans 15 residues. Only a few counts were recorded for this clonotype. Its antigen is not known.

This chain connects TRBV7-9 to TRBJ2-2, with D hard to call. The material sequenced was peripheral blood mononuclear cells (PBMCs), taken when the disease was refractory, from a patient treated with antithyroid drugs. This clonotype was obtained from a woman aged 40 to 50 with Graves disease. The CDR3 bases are TGTGCCAGCAGCGCGGCGTGGGAGAACACCGGGGAGCTGTTTTTT. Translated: CASSAAWENTGELFF.